The 26 T cell receptor beta chains reported below all come from one sample, sequenced in a study of CD8 T cells in ankylosing spondylitis. TCRdb processed the 5' RACE reads anew with MiXCR; each CDR3 protein has one entry. The table records approximately 540,000 distinct CDR3 sequences, about 12% of them present only once. These TCRs' antigens remain unknown. Study results and limitations: It appeared that ankylosing spondylitis blood was characterized by a TCR beta motif of about eight highly homologous variants.

Sequencing input: blood, either unsorted or a sorted T cell fraction (not recorded which). Source of these receptors: a male donor with ankylosing spondylitis.

This clonotype has ten or more counts. The chain combines TRBV29-1 with TRBJ2-1; 7 bases are a match to TRBD1. The J segment lost 3 bases and the V segment lost 4 bases, leaving 0 bases of the junction unmatched. CDR1 is SQVTM and CDR2 is ANQGSEA in the germline V gene. The CDR3 has 12 residues. DNA for the CDR3: TGCAGCGTTGGGACAGGCTACAATGAGCAGTTCTTC. It specifies CSVGTGYNEQFF.

A few counts support this clonotype. The V gene is TRBV30, the J gene TRBJ1-1; D ambiguous. V was cut by 0 bases and J by 0 bases, with 8 bases left in between. The CDR3 consists of 14 residues. Germline loops: CDR1 GTSNPN, CDR2 SVGIG (reference sequence). CDR3 bases: TGTGCCTGGAGTGTAGGACGGATGAACACTGAAGCTTTCTTT. This sequence encodes CAWSVGRMNTEAFF.

The genes are TRBV20-1 and TRBJ2-3; D uncertain. Trimming shortened V by 1 base and J by 5 bases, and 4 bases separated the two germline ends. This CDR3 has 11 amino acids. Germline-derived CDR1 and CDR2 are DFQATT and SNEGSKA (reference sequence). CDR3 nucleotide sequence: TGCAGTGCTAGAGCAGAAGATACGCAGTATTTT. Amino acid sequence: CSARAEDTQYF.

This chain uses TRBV14 with TRBJ2-1, with 9 nucleotides matching TRBD2. The CDR3 length is 14 residues. V was pared by 4 bases and J by 6 bases, with 4 bases of the junction left unmatched. Germline V gene data show CDR1 as SGHDN and CDR2 as FVKESK. CDR3 residues: CASSLSGGTNEQFF. CDR3 bases: TGTGCCAGCAGCCTTAGCGGGGGCACCAATGAGCAGTTCTTC. The entire variable domain, with the rest obtained from reference TRBV14 and TRBJ2-1, is as follows: EAGVTQFPSHSVIEKGQTVTLRCDPISGHDNLYWYRRVMGKEIKFLLHFVKESKQDESGMPNNRFLAERTGGTYSTLKVQPAELEDSGVYFCASSLSGGTNEQFFGPGTRLTVL.

This clonotype has just a few counts. This rearrangement joins TRBV7-9 to TRBJ2-4, with D perhaps matching TRBD2 (6 bases). CDR3 length: 15 amino acids. CDR1 SEHNR and CDR2 FQNEAQ come from the germline V gene (reference sequence). The V end lost 0 bases, the J end lost 10 bases, and 16 bases lay between the germline ends. The CDR3 DNA reads TGTGCCAGCAGCTTAGCACAGACCGCGGGATCGATTCAGTACTTC. This encodes CASSLAQTAGSIQYF.

This sequence joins TRBV5-1 and TRBJ2-4, with 7 bases fitting TRBD1. CDR3 length equals 15 residues. V trimming: 3 bases; J trimming: 5 bases; junction bases outside the gene matches: 8. Germline CDR1 and CDR2: SGHRS and YFSETQ. The DNA for the CDR3 is TGCGCCAGCAGCTGGACAGGACAGTTCCAAAACATTCAGTACTTC. Encoded protein: CASSWTGQFQNIQYF.

This clonotype was seen repeatedly, ten times or more. The rearrangement links TRBV13 to TRBJ2-1, with D unclear. Germline CDR1 and CDR2: PRHDT and FYEKMQ (reference sequence). The germline V and J ends were trimmed by 1 base and 5 bases, with 12 bases remaining between them. The CDR3 loop spans 15 amino acids. CDR3 residues: CASSLEGSKNNEQFF. The DNA for the CDR3 is TGTGCCAGCAGCTTAGAAGGGTCGAAGAACAATGAGCAGTTCTTC.

The sample holds a few counts of this clonotype. The rearrangement links TRBV24-1 to TRBJ2-2; the match to TRBD2 covers 14 bases. CDR1 KGHDR and CDR2 SFDVKD come from the germline V gene. The CDR3 consists of 18 residues. J gave up 6 bases and V 4 bases, and 9 bases lay outside the gene matches. This CDR3 reads CATSEWTSGRSRSGELFF. CDR3 sequence (DNA): TGTGCCACCAGTGAATGGACTAGCGGGAGGTCGAGGTCCGGGGAGCTGTTTTTT.

This clonotype was counted only a few times. The rearrangement links TRBV12-3 or TRBV12-4 to TRBJ1-6; TRBD1 matches 10 bases. The V gene end was trimmed by 5 bases and the J gene end by 10 bases; junction bases not matched to a gene: 5. CDR3 length equals 14 residues. The CDR3 region is CASSGDRGGSPLHF. The CDR3, as DNA: TGTGCCAGCAGTGGGGACAGGGGTGGCTCACCCCTCCACTTT.

V is TRBV12-3 or TRBV12-4 and J is TRBJ1-1; no clear D gene. V gave up 5 bases and J gave up 5 bases, with 6 bases separating them. CDR3 length: 11 amino acids. This CDR3 is CASSDETEAFF. CDR3 DNA: TGTGCCAGCAGTGATGAGACTGAAGCTTTCTTT.

Concerning this clonotype itself: One base away lies a much larger clone, so this may be a sequencing read error. V gene TRBV10-3 combines with J gene TRBJ1-1; 9 bases match TRBD1. Per the germline V gene, CDR1 is ENHRY and CDR2 is SYGVKD. The CDR3 length is 14 residues. V was pared by 4 bases and J by 3 bases, with 3 bases of the junction left unmatched. The DNA of the CDR3 is TGTGCCATCAGTGCACAGGGGGCGGACACTGAAGCTTTCTTT. This translates into CAISAQGADTEAFF.

This clonotype was seen more than once but under ten times. CDR3 amino acids: CASSLVFLLAGYYEQYV. CDR3 nucleotides: TGCGCCAGCAGTCTAGTTTTTCTACTAGCGGGATACTACGAGCAGTACGTC. This chain connects TRBV23-1 to TRBJ2-7; 10 bases map to TRBD2. TRBV23-1 belongs to the ORF category, with a function that is uncertain. The V and J ends lost 4 bases and 3 bases, in that order; junction bases with no gene match: 12. The CDR3 covers 17 residues.

This chain uses TRBV7-2 with TRBJ1-2, with TRBD1 matching over 9 bases. Unmatched junction bases numbered 6, after V lost 1 base and J lost 6 bases. This CDR3 is 15 amino acids long. CDR1 and CDR2 from the germline V gene are SGHTA and FQGNSA. This CDR3 reads CASSLVNRGRDGYTF. The CDR3 DNA reads TGTGCCAGCAGCTTAGTTAACAGGGGGCGCGATGGCTACACCTTC.

This clonotype was observed many times. The V gene is TRBV6-5, the J gene TRBJ2-2; possible D gene TRBD2, 5 bases. The germline gives CDR1 MNHEY, CDR2 SVGAGI. The germline V and J ends were trimmed by 2 bases and 2 bases, with 9 bases remaining between them. The CDR3 covers 15 residues. The CDR3 DNA reads TGTGCCAGCAGTTACCTCGGGGTAAACACCGGGGAGCTGTTTTTT. Translating it yields CASSYLGVNTGELFF.

The genes are TRBV6-6 and TRBJ2-1, with a tentative D call TRBD1 (6 bases). Trimming pared 0 bases from V and 8 bases from J, leaving 8 bases between. This CDR3 spans 13 amino acids. CDR1 is MNHNY and CDR2 is SVGAGI in the germline V gene (reference sequence). CDR3 DNA sequence: TGTGCCAGCAGTTACTCCCCAGGGGATGAGCAGTTCTTC. It translates to CASSYSPGDEQFF.

The gene calls are TRBV27 and TRBJ2-7; 10 bases map to TRBD1. This CDR3 spans 14 amino acids. The V segment lost 3 bases and the J segment 5 bases; nucleotides outside the gene matches: 4. Germline V gene lookup returns CDR1 MNHEY and CDR2 SMNVEV (reference sequence). The CDR3 DNA reads TGTGCCAGCAGTTTGCGGGACAGGGGCAACGAGCAGTACTTC. Translating it yields CASSLRDRGNEQYF.

This clonotype was seen at least ten times. A read error may account for a junction end that differs from germline. The chain carries TRBV29-1 and TRBJ1-2; D gene unclear. This CDR3 is 14 amino acids long. Germline V lookup: CDR1 SQVTM, CDR2 ANQGSEA. The CDR3 loop is CSVEANYREGPKAF. CDR3 bases: TGCAGCGTTGAAGCTAATTATAGGGAGGGTCCGAAGGCCTTC. Together with reference TRBV29-1 and TRBJ1-2, the CDR3 gives the full variable domain: SAVISQKPSRDICQRGTSLTIQCQVDSQVTMMFWYRQQPGQSLTLIATANQGSEATYESGFVIDKFPISRPNLTFSTLTVSNMSPEDSSIYLCSVEANYREGPKAFGSGTRLTVV.

The V gene is TRBV19, the J gene TRBJ2-2; TRBD2 aligns across 9 bases. With V trimmed by 8 bases and J by 0 bases, 13 bases remained unmatched. Germline CDR1 and CDR2: LNHDA and SQIVND (reference sequence). The CDR3 contains 18 residues. CDR3 bases: TGTGCCAGTTCCCGCCTTGGGGCGGGAGGGCCGAACACCGGGGAGCTGTTTTTT. Translation: CASSRLGAGGPNTGELFF.

This clonotype turned up a few times. V is TRBV9 and J is TRBJ1-1, with a weak D call TRBD1 (5 bases). The length of the CDR3 is 14 residues. Between the trimmed V and J ends, which lost 6 bases and 1 base, there was a span of 13 bases. The germline V gene encodes CDR1 SGDLS and CDR2 YYNGEE. The CDR3 reads CASNRVGQNTEAFF. The DNA of the CDR3 is TGTGCCAGCAACCGAGTCGGACAGAACACTGAAGCTTTCTTT.

The V call is TRBV10-3, the J call TRBJ2-1, with TRBD2 matching over 9 bases. The CDR3 extends over 19 amino acids. From germline, CDR1 is ENHRY and CDR2 SYGVKD. V was pared by 0 bases and J by 7 bases, with 16 bases of the junction left unmatched. CDR3 nucleotide sequence: TGTGCCATCAGTGAGTCGATCGGTAGCGGGAGCAAGGCGTCAAATGAGCAGTTCTTC. It translates to CAISESIGSGSKASNEQFF.

In this sample, this clonotype turned up a few times. The genes are TRBV4-1 and TRBJ1-5, with D unclear. V lost 0 bases, J lost 7 bases, and 16 bases lay in between. The CDR3 has 16 amino acids. CDR1 is MGHRA, CDR2 YSYEKL, per germline. The CDR3 DNA reads as TGCGCCAGCAGCCAAGAGGGGTATCAGGCGGGACAGCCCCAGCATTTT. Protein product: CASSQEGYQAGQPQHF.

This clonotype has a count of ten or more. The V and J genes are TRBV2 and TRBJ2-7; D unclear. This CDR3 is 11 amino acids long. V was pared by 10 bases and J by 3 bases, with 10 bases between. The germline V gene encodes CDR1 SNHLY and CDR2 FYNNEI. DNA of the CDR3: TGTGCCATAAATACCGACTACGAGCAGTACTTC. Residues: CAINTDYEQYF.

CDR3 sequence: CASSRAPRSGTSTYEQYF. The CDR3 DNA is TGTGCCAGCAGCCGCGCGCCGAGGTCCGGGACTTCAACTTACGAGCAGTACTTC. The genes are TRBV7-6 and TRBJ2-7; possibly TRBD2 for D (6 bases). V was clipped by 5 bases and J by 4 bases, with 27 bases between them. Germline V gene lookup returns CDR1 SGHVS and CDR2 FNYEAQ. The CDR3 runs 18 residues.

This clonotype came up a few times. This chain links TRBV7-9 with TRBJ1-1; maybe TRBD1 (5 bases). The CDR3 loop spans 13 amino acids. Germline V CDR1 and CDR2: SEHNR, FQNEAQ (reference sequence). V was trimmed by 5 bases and J by 6 bases, leaving 13 bases between them. CDR3 amino acids: CASSDPWTSEAFF. For the CDR3, the DNA is TGTGCCAGCAGCGACCCCTGGACATCTGAAGCTTTCTTT.

This clonotype appeared a few times. The chain employs TRBV10-2 and TRBJ2-2; no firm D call. The CDR3 sequence is 14 residues long. Germline CDR1 is WSHSY and CDR2 is SAAADI. V dropped 4 bases and J dropped 4 bases, with 10 bases sitting between them. The CDR3 bases are TGCGCCAGCAGTGTGGCGGACCCCACCGGGGAGCTGTTTTTT. Amino acids: CASSVADPTGELFF.

The chain employs TRBV5-1 and TRBJ1-2; the match to TRBD1 covers 9 bases. Germline CDR1 and CDR2: SGHRS and YFSETQ. This CDR3 is built from 15 residues. V lost 3 bases to trimming and J lost 3 bases; unmatched junction nucleotides: 6. This chain's CDR3 is CASSSPDRGDYGYTF. The DNA for the CDR3 is TGCGCCAGCAGCTCACCGGACAGGGGCGACTATGGCTACACCTTC.